A selection of T cell receptor beta chains follows, all from one sample in a study of T-cell reconstitution after alpha-beta-depleted transplantation in children. TCRdb recomputed calls from the PCR reads with MiXCR, one row per CDR3 protein. The repertoire holds roughly 170,000 distinct CDR3 sequences, about 6.3% seen once, with 3% to 3.5% in the top ten. Sample: PBMCs from the stem cell graft donor, taken from the stem cell graft. Source of these receptors: a human donor who donated a stem cell graft to a child with Wiskott-Aldrich syndrome. The CDR3 runs from the conserved cysteine through the conserved F or W. The order of the fields is D gene, J gene, clone size, V gene, CDR3 length, CDR3 protein, CDR3 DNA. The D gene is left open where the match is weak. Size is omitted from some rows. Given values are once, few, many or a class for expanded clones.

D gene: TRBD2
J gene: TRBJ2-3
clone size: many
V gene: TRBV4-2
CDR3 length: 15
CDR3 protein: CASSQAAGEADTQYF
CDR3 DNA: TGTGCCAGCAGCCAAGCAGCGGGGGAGGCAGATACGCAGTATTTT

D gene: TRBD2
J gene: TRBJ2-1
clone size: many
V gene: TRBV6-2/TRBV6-3
CDR3 length: 16
CDR3 protein: CASSRRGGRSHNEQFF
CDR3 DNA: TGTGCCAGCAGCCGCCGGGGCGGGAGAAGTCACAATGAGCAGTTCTTC

D gene: TRBD2
J gene: TRBJ2-1
clone size: NA
V gene: TRBV6-2/TRBV6-3
CDR3 length: 17
CDR3 protein: CASSWGLAGANRNEQFF
CDR3 DNA: TGTGCCAGCAGTTGGGGACTAGCGGGGGCCAACAGGAATGAGCAGTTCTTC

D gene: NA
J gene: TRBJ2-3
clone size: NA
V gene: TRBV6-2/TRBV6-3
CDR3 length: 11
CDR3 protein: CASSPMDTQYF
CDR3 DNA: TGTGCCAGCAGTCCGATGGATACGCAGTATTTT

D gene: TRBD2
J gene: TRBJ2-3
clone size: NA
V gene: TRBV11-2
CDR3 length: 18
CDR3 protein: CASSIRTSGSKGTDTQYF
CDR3 DNA: TGTGCCAGCAGCATACGGACTAGCGGGAGTAAAGGCACAGATACGCAGTATTTT

D gene: TRBD1
J gene: TRBJ1-4
clone size: many
V gene: TRBV20-1
CDR3 length: 13
CDR3 protein: CSAIDRGPGKLFF
CDR3 DNA: TGCAGTGCTATTGACAGGGGCCCCGGAAAACTGTTTTTT

D gene: NA
J gene: TRBJ2-3
clone size: many
V gene: TRBV11-2
CDR3 length: 12
CDR3 protein: CASSRVEDTQYF
CDR3 DNA: TGTGCCAGCAGCCGAGTGGAGGATACGCAGTATTTT

D gene: TRBD1
J gene: TRBJ2-5
clone size: many
V gene: TRBV20-1
CDR3 length: 15
CDR3 protein: CSATILGTAQETQYF
CDR3 DNA: TGCAGTGCCACTATACTTGGGACAGCTCAAGAGACCCAGTACTTC

D gene: NA
J gene: TRBJ2-2
clone size: many
V gene: TRBV5-1
CDR3 length: 14
CDR3 protein: CASSETGRSGELFF
CDR3 DNA: TGCGCCAGCAGTGAGACAGGCAGGTCCGGGGAGCTGTTTTTT

D gene: NA
J gene: TRBJ2-2
clone size: many
V gene: TRBV20-1
CDR3 length: 14
CDR3 protein: CSAPRTGSTGELFF
CDR3 DNA: TGCAGTGCTCCGCGGACGGGGTCGACCGGGGAGCTGTTTTTT

D gene: NA
J gene: TRBJ2-2
clone size: many
V gene: TRBV6-5
CDR3 length: 15
CDR3 protein: CASSYSRGAGGELFF
CDR3 DNA: TGTGCCAGCAGTTACTCTCGGGGGGCGGGCGGGGAGCTGTTTTTT

D gene: NA
J gene: TRBJ2-7
clone size: NA
V gene: TRBV30
CDR3 length: 15
CDR3 protein: CAWTGSGTPFYEQYF
CDR3 DNA: TGTGCCTGGACCGGATCCGGGACACCTTTCTACGAGCAGTACTTC

D gene: NA
J gene: TRBJ2-1
clone size: many
V gene: TRBV20-1
CDR3 length: 15
CDR3 protein: CSARTELHTYNEQFF
CDR3 DNA: TGCAGTGCTAGGACTGAACTCCATACCTACAATGAGCAGTTCTTC

D gene: NA
J gene: TRBJ2-5
clone size: many
V gene: TRBV6-5
CDR3 length: 14
CDR3 protein: CASSYTDLQETQYF
CDR3 DNA: TGTGCCAGCAGTTACACTGACCTCCAAGAGACCCAGTACTTC

D gene: NA
J gene: TRBJ2-7
clone size: many
V gene: TRBV20-1
CDR3 length: 16
CDR3 protein: CSARSRAGRGSYEQYF
CDR3 DNA: TGCAGTGCTAGAAGTCGGGCCGGGAGAGGCTCCTACGAGCAGTACTTC

D gene: TRBD1
J gene: TRBJ1-1
clone size: many
V gene: TRBV20-1
CDR3 length: 14
CDR3 protein: CSSGTGGRVTEAFF
CDR3 DNA: TGCAGCTCCGGGACAGGGGGGCGGGTCACTGAAGCTTTCTTT

D gene: NA
J gene: TRBJ2-2
clone size: NA
V gene: TRBV6-1
CDR3 length: 15
CDR3 protein: CASSRWGGGTGELFF
CDR3 DNA: TGTGCCAGCAGCCGGTGGGGGGGCGGCACCGGGGAGCTGTTTTTT

D gene: TRBD2
J gene: TRBJ2-1
clone size: few
V gene: TRBV4-2
CDR3 length: 18
CDR3 protein: CASSQIPGRGGSYNEQFF
CDR3 DNA: TGTGCCAGCAGCCAAATCCCGGGGCGGGGGGGTTCCTACAATGAGCAGTTCTTC

D gene: NA
J gene: TRBJ2-5
clone size: many
V gene: TRBV5-1
CDR3 length: 14
CDR3 protein: CASSIQERRETQYF
CDR3 DNA: TGCGCCAGCAGCATACAGGAACGAAGGGAGACCCAGTACTTC

D gene: NA
J gene: TRBJ2-5
clone size: many
V gene: TRBV29-1
CDR3 length: 14
CDR3 protein: CSVEDSRFAETQYF
CDR3 DNA: TGCAGCGTTGAAGATAGCAGGTTTGCAGAGACCCAGTACTTC

D gene: NA
J gene: TRBJ2-1
clone size: many
V gene: TRBV6-5
CDR3 length: 16
CDR3 protein: CASSYSRGEQTNEQFF
CDR3 DNA: TGTGCCAGCAGTTACTCGAGGGGGGAACAGACTAATGAGCAGTTCTTC

D gene: TRBD1
J gene: TRBJ2-7
clone size: few
V gene: TRBV25-1
CDR3 length: 16
CDR3 protein: CASSDHGQGAPYEQYF
CDR3 DNA: TGTGCCAGCAGTGACCATGGACAGGGGGCCCCCTACGAGCAGTACTTC

D gene: NA
J gene: TRBJ2-2
clone size: NA
V gene: TRBV2
CDR3 length: 16
CDR3 protein: CASSAQRGLGIGELFF
CDR3 DNA: TGTGCCAGCAGTGCCCAGAGGGGTTTGGGAATCGGGGAGCTGTTTTTT

D gene: NA
J gene: TRBJ2-3
clone size: many
V gene: TRBV29-1
CDR3 length: 13
CDR3 protein: CSVSSEDTDTQYF
CDR3 DNA: TGCAGCGTTTCGAGCGAAGACACAGATACGCAGTATTTT

D gene: NA
J gene: TRBJ2-6
clone size: few
V gene: TRBV12-3/TRBV12-4
CDR3 length: 16
CDR3 protein: CASSPSRSSGANVLTF
CDR3 DNA: TGTGCCAGCTCCCCATCCCGGAGCTCTGGGGCCAACGTCCTGACTTTC

D gene: NA
J gene: TRBJ2-1
clone size: many
V gene: TRBV20-1
CDR3 length: 12
CDR3 protein: CSATRSGGEQFF
CDR3 DNA: TGCAGTGCTACCCGGTCTGGCGGGGAGCAGTTCTTC

D gene: TRBD2
J gene: TRBJ2-3
clone size: many
V gene: TRBV7-8
CDR3 length: 17
CDR3 protein: CASSPWTSGGPTDTQYF
CDR3 DNA: TGTGCCAGCAGCCCCTGGACTAGCGGGGGGCCCACAGATACGCAGTATTTT

D gene: NA
J gene: TRBJ1-6
clone size: many
V gene: TRBV12-3/TRBV12-4
CDR3 length: 13
CDR3 protein: CASTGVLSSPLHF
CDR3 DNA: TGTGCCAGCACAGGGGTTCTAAGCTCACCCCTCCACTTT

D gene: NA
J gene: TRBJ2-3
clone size: NA
V gene: TRBV11-3
CDR3 length: 14
CDR3 protein: CASSLGTSADTQYF
CDR3 DNA: TGTGCCAGCAGCCTCGGGACCAGTGCAGATACGCAGTATTTT

D gene: NA
J gene: TRBJ1-1
clone size: NA
V gene: TRBV3-1
CDR3 length: 14
CDR3 protein: CASSFQRMNTEAFF
CDR3 DNA: TGTGCCAGCAGCTTTCAAAGGATGAACACTGAAGCTTTCTTT

D gene: TRBD1
J gene: TRBJ1-5
clone size: NA
V gene: TRBV9
CDR3 length: 17
CDR3 protein: CASSVGQGPSSNQPQHF
CDR3 DNA: TGTGCCAGCAGCGTAGGACAGGGGCCTTCAAGCAATCAGCCCCAGCATTTT

D gene: TRBD1
J gene: TRBJ2-6
clone size: few
V gene: TRBV3-1
CDR3 length: 15
CDR3 protein: CASSQNRGAANVLTF
CDR3 DNA: TGTGCCAGCAGCCAAAACAGGGGCGCGGCCAACGTCCTGACTTTC